The T cell receptor (beta chain) described here comes from a study of identical twins. This clonotype was observed many times. Antigen specificity is unknown. V shed 0 bases and J shed 3 bases, with 9 bases lying between them. Germline CDR1 and CDR2: SGHRS and YFSETQ. The CDR3 extends over 14 amino acids. TCRdb reprocessed the 5' RACE reads with MiXCR, giving one entry per CDR3 protein. The sample lists about 810,000 distinct CDR3 sequences, 12% occurring once. The study, taken as a whole, reports: Within cord blood, abundant beta clonotypes carried fewer insertions, but memory repertoires showed no such trend. Invariant populations such as MAIT and iNKT cells could partly muddle zero-insertion analyses.

Another study also made use of these data, one on yellow fever vaccine responses in identical twins. That work states: Twins showed a vaccine T cell response that reportedly seemed partly convergent, partly personalized.

This clonotype originated in a woman under 30 in good health. Specimen: PBMCs. The J gene is TRBJ1-2, the V gene TRBV5-1; D is undetermined. CDR3 sequence: CASSLARTDYGYTF. The CDR3 DNA follows: TGCGCCAGCAGCTTGGCCCGAACGGACTATGGCTACACCTTC.